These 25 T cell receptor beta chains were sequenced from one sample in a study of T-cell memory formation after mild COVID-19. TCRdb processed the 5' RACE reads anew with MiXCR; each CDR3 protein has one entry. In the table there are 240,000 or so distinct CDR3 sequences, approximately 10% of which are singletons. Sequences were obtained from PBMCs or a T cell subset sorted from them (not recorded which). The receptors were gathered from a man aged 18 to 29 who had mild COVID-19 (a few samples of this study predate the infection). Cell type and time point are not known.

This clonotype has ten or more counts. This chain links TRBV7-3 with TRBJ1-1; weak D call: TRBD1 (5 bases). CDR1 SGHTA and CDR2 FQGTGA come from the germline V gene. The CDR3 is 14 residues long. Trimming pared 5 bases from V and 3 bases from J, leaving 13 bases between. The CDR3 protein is CASSPGGGYTEAFF. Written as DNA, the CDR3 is TGTGCCAGCAGCCCCGGTGGGGGATACACTGAAGCTTTCTTT. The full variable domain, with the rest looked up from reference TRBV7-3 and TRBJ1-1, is GAGVSQTPSNKVTEKGKYVELRCDPISGHTALYWYRQSLGQGPEFLIYFQGTGAADDSGLPNDRFFAVRPEGSVSTLKIQRTERGDSAVYLCASSPGGGYTEAFFGQGTRLTVV.

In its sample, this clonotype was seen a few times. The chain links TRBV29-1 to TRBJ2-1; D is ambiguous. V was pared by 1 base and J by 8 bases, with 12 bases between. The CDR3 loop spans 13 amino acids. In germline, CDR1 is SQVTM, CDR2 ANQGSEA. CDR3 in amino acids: CSVEGQPWDEQFF. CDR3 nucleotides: TGCAGCGTTGAAGGGCAGCCTTGGGATGAGCAGTTCTTC.

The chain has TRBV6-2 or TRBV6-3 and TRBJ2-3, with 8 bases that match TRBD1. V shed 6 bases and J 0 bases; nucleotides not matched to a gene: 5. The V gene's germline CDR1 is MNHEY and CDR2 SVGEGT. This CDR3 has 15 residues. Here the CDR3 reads CASRRTGLSTDTQYF. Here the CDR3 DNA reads TGTGCCAGCAGGCGGACAGGGTTGAGCACAGATACGCAGTATTTT.

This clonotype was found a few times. The CDR3 protein is CASSELLGNEQFF. The CDR3, as DNA: TGCGCCAGCAGTGAGTTATTAGGCAATGAGCAGTTCTTC. This chain joins TRBV10-1 and TRBJ2-1; D gene unclear. Germline V gene data show CDR1 as WNHNN and CDR2 as SYGVQD (reference sequence). The CDR3 runs to 13 residues. The germline V and J ends were trimmed by 1 base and 6 bases, with 7 bases remaining between them.

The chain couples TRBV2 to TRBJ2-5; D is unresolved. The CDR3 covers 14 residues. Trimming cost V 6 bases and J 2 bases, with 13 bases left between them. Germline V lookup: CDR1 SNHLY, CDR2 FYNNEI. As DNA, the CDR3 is TGTGCCAGCAGCGGCGGCTCTCTTCAAGAGACCCAGTACTTC. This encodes CASSGGSLQETQYF. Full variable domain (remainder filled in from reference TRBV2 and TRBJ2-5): EPEVTQTPSHQVTQMGQEVILRCVPISNHLYFYWYRQILGQKVEFLVSFYNNEISEKSEIFDDQFSVERPDGSNFTLKIRSTKLEDSAMYFCASSGGSLQETQYFGPGTRLLVL.

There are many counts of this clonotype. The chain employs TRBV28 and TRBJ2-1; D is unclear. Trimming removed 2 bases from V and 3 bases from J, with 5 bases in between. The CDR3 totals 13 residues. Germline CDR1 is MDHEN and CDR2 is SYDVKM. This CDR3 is CASSLVGYNEQFF. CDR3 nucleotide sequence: TGTGCCAGCAGTTTAGTCGGCTACAATGAGCAGTTCTTC.

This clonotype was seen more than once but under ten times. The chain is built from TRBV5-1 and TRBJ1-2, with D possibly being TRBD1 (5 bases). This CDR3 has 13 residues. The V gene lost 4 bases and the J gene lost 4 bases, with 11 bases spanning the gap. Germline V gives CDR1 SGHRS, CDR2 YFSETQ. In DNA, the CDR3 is TGCGCCAGCAGCGCGGACGGGGGCTATGGCTACACCTTC. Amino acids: CASSADGGYGYTF.

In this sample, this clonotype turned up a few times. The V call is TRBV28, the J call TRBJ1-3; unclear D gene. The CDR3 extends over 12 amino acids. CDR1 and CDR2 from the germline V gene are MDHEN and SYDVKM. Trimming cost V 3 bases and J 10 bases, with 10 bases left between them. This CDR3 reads CASSFGSGTIYF. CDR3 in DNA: TGTGCCAGCAGTTTTGGGTCCGGTACCATATATTTT.

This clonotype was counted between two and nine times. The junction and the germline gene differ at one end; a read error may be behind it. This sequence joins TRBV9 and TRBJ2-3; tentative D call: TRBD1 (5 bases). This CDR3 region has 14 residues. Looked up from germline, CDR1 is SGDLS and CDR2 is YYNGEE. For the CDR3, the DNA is TGTGCCAGCAGCGCAGGGCCGGGCACGGATACGCAGTATTTT. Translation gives CASSAGPGTDTQYF.

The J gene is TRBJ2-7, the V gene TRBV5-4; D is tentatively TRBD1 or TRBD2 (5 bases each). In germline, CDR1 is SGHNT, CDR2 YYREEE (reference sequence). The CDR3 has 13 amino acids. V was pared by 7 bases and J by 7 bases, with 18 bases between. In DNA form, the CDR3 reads TGTGCCAGCCAGCTTATGGGGGAGATAGAGCAGTACGTC. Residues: CASQLMGEIEQYV.

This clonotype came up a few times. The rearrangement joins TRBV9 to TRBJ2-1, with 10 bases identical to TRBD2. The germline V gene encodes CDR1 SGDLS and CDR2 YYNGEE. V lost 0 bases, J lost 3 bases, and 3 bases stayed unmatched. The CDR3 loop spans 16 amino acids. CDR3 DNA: TGTGCCAGCAGCGTAGTGGCTAGCGGGGGCTACAATGAGCAGTTCTTC. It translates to CASSVVASGGYNEQFF.

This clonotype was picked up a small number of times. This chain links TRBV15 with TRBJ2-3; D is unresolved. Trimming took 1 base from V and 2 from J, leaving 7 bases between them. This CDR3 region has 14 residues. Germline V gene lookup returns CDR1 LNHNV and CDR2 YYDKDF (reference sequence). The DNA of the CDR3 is TGTGCCACCAGCAGAGCGGTGACCACAGATACGCAGTATTTT. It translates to CATSRAVTTDTQYF. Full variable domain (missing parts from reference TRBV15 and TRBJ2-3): DAMVIQNPRYQVTQFGKPVTLSCSQTLNHNVMYWYQQKSSQAPKLLFHYYDKDFNNEADTPDNFQSRRPNTSFCFLDIRSPGLGDTAMYLCATSRAVTTDTQYFGPGTRLTVL.

The CDR3 sequence: CAIRGTSGEETQYF. For the CDR3, the DNA is TGTGCCATCAGAGGGACTAGCGGGGAAGAGACCCAGTACTTC. The chain joins TRBV10-3 to TRBJ2-5, with 13 nucleotides matching TRBD2. The CDR3 is made up of 14 amino acids. Germline CDR1 and CDR2: ENHRY and SYGVKD. Losses at the gene ends were 6 bases for V and 3 bases for J; bases not matched to a gene: 1.

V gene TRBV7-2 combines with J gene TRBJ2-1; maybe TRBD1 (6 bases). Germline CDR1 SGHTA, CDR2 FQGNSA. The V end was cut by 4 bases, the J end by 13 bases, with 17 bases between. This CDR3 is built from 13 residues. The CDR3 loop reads CASSSPQPGVQFF. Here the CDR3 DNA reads TGTGCCAGCAGCTCACCCCAACCAGGGGTACAGTTCTTC.

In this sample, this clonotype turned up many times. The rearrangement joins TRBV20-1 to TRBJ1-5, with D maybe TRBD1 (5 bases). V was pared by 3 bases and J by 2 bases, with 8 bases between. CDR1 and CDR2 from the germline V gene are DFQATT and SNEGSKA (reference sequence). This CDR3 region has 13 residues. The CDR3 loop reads CSARGHGNQPQHF. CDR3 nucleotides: TGCAGTGCTAGGGGGCACGGCAATCAGCCCCAGCATTTT.

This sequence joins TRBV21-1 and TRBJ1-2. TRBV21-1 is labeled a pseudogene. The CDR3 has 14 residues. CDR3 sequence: CASSSRQGIYGYTF. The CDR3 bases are TGTGCCAGCAGCAGTCGGCAGGGAATCTATGGCTACACCTTC.

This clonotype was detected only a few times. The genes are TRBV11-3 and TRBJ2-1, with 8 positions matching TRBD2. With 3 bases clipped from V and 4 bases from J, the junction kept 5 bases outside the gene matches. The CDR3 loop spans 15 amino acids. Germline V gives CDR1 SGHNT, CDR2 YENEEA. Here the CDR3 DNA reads TGTGCCAGCAGCTTCGGGGGGGATACTTACAATGAGCAGTTCTTC. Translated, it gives CASSFGGDTYNEQFF.

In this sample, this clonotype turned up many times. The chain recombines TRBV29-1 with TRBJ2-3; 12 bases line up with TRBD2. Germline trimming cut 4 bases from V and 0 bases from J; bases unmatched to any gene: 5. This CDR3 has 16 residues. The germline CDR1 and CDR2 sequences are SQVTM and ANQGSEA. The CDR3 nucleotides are TGCAGCGTTGTCCGACTAGCGGGAGCTAGCACAGATACGCAGTATTTT. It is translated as CSVVRLAGASTDTQYF.

This CDR3 is CASSWTDTGELFF. The CDR3 DNA sequence: TGTGCCAGCAGCTGGACAGACACCGGGGAGCTGTTTTTT. The rearrangement joins TRBV6-2 or TRBV6-3 to TRBJ2-2; tentatively, D is TRBD1 (6 bases). Germline V gene sequence: CDR1 MNHEY, CDR2 SVGEGT. The CDR3 consists of 13 residues. Trimming cost V 6 bases and J 3 bases, with 8 bases left between them.

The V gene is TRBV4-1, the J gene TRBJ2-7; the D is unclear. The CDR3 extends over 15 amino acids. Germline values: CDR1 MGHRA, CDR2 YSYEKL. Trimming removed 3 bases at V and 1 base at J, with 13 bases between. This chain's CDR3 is CASSQETHRSYEQYF. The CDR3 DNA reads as TGCGCCAGCAGCCAGGAAACCCATAGATCCTACGAGCAGTACTTC.

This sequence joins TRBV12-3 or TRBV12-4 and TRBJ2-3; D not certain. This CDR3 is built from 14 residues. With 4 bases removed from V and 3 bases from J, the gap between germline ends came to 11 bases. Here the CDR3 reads CASSSWTQTDTQYF. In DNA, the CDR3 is TGTGCCAGCAGTTCATGGACCCAAACAGATACGCAGTATTTT.

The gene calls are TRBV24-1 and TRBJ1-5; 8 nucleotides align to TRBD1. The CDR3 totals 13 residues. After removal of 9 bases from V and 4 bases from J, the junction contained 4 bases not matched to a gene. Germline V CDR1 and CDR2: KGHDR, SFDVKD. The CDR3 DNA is TGTGCCACCCAGGGGGCTCTTAATCAGCCCCAGCATTTT. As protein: CATQGALNQPQHF.

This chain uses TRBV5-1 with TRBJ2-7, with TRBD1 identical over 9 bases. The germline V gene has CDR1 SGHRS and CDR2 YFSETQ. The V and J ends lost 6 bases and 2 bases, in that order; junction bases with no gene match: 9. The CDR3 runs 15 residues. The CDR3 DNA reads TGCGCCAGCAAGGGTCAAGGGACAGGGCCCTACGAGCAGTACTTC. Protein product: CASKGQGTGPYEQYF.

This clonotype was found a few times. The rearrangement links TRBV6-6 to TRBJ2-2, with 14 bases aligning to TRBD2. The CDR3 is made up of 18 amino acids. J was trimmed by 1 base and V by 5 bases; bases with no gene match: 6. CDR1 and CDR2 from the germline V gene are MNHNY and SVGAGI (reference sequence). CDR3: CASSPGTSGGRNTGELFF. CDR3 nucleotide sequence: TGTGCCAGCAGTCCCGGGACTAGCGGGGGCCGGAACACCGGGGAGCTGTTTTTT.

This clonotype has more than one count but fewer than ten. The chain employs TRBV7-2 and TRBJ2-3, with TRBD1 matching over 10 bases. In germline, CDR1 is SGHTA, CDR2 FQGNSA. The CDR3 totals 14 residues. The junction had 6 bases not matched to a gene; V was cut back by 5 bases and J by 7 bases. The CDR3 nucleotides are TGTGCCAGCAGCCCAGGACAGGGGGAATATACGCAGTATTTT. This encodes CASSPGQGEYTQYF.